What follows describes a single T cell receptor beta chain. The antigen remains undetermined. Trimming left V 0 bases short and J 2 bases short, with 12 bases between. CDR1 SGHKS and CDR2 YYEKEE come from the germline V gene (reference sequence). The CDR3 is 16 amino acids. This entry is derived from a study of T cell responses to AZD1222 COVID-19 vaccine. Study observations and caveats: It was only a handful of AZD1222 recipients who were seropositive at baseline. Repertoires in all cases were sampled only once the peak T cell response had passed. Spike-specific TCR breadth and depth went up after people got two AZD1222 doses. Vaccine-associated CD4 TCRs spanned spike, dominant at 160-218 and 743-854.

Some clones are missing from TCRdb's copy, which holds only in-frame ones; the method was immunoSEQ multiplex PCR. The data hold some 180,000 clones, with 91% observed a single time. This sequence was found in an adult who received the AZD1222 COVID-19 vaccine. The source material was peripheral blood, sampled 28 days after the second AZD1222 dose. The chain combines TRBV5-5 with TRBJ1-3; tentatively, D is TRBD1 (6 bases). Here the CDR3 reads CASSLEGEATGNTIYF. The CDR3 region has the DNA TGTGCCAGCAGCTTGGAGGGGGAGGCCACTGGAAACACCATATATTTT.